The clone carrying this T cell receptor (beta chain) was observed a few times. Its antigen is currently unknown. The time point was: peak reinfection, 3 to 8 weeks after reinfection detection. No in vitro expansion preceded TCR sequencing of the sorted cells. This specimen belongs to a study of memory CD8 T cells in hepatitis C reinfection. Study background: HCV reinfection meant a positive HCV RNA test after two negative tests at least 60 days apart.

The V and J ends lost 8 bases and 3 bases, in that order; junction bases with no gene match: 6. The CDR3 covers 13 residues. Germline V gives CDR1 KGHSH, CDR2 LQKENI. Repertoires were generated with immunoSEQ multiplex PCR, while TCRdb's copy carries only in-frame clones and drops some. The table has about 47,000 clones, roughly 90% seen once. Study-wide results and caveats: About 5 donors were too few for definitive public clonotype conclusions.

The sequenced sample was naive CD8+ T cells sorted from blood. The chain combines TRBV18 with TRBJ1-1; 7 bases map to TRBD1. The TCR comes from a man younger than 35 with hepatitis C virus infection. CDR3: CASTGDSDTEAFF. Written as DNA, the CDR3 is TGTGCCAGCACCGGGGACAGCGACACTGAAGCTTTCTTT.